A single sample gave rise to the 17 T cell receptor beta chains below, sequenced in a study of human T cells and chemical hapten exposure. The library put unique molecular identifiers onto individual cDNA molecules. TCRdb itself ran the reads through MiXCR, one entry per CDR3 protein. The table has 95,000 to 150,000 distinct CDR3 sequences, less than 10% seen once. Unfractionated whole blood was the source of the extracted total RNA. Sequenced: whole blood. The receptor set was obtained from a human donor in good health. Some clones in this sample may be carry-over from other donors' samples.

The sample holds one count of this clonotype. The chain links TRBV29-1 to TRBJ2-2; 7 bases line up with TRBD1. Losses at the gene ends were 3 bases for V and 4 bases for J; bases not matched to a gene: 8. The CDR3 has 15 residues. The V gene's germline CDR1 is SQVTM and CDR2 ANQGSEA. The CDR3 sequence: CSVDPVQGSTGELFF. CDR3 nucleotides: TGCAGCGTTGACCCGGTACAGGGGAGCACCGGGGAGCTGTTTTTT.

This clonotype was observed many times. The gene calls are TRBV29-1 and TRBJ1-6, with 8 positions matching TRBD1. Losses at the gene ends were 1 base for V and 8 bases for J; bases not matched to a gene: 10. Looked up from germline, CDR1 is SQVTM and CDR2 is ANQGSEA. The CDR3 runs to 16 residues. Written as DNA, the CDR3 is TGCAGCGTTGAAGGGGACAGGAGAATCCGTTATTCACCCCTCCACTTT. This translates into CSVEGDRRIRYSPLHF.

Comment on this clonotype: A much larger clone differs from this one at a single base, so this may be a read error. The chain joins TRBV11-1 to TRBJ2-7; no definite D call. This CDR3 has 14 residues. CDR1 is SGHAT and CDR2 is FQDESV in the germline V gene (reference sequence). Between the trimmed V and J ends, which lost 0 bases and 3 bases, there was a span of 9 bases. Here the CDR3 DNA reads TGTGCCAGCAGCTTAGCGAGATCAAGCTACGAGCAGTACTTC. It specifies CASSLARSSYEQYF.

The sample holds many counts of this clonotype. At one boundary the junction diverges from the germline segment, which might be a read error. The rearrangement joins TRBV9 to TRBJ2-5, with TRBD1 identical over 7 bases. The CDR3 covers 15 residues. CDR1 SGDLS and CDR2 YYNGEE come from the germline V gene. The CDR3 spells CASNVGGTVVETQYF. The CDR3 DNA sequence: TGTGCCAGCAACGTAGGTGGGACAGTTGTGGAGACCCAGTACTTC. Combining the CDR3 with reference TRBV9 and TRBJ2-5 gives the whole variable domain DSGVTQTPKHLITATGQRVTLRCSPRSGDLSVYWYQQSLDQGLQFLIQYYNGEERAKGNILERFSAQQFPDLHSELNLSSLELGDSALYFCASNVGGTVVETQYFGPGTRLLVL.

The DNA for the CDR3 is TGCGCCAGCAGCCAAGTTATAAGCGGGGACTACGAGCAGTACTTC. Residues: CASSQVISGDYEQYF. The chain carries TRBV4-1 and TRBJ2-7, with 7 bases fitting TRBD2. This CDR3 region has 15 residues. J lost 3 bases, V lost 1 base, and 6 bases had no gene match. CDR1 is MGHRA and CDR2 is YSYEKL in the germline V gene.

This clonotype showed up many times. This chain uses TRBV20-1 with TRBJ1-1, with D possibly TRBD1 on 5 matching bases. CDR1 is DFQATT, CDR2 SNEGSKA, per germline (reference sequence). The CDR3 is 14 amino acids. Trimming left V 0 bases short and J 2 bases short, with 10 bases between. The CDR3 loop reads CSARDPTDNTEAFF. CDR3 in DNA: TGCAGTGCTAGAGATCCGACAGATAACACTGAAGCTTTCTTT.

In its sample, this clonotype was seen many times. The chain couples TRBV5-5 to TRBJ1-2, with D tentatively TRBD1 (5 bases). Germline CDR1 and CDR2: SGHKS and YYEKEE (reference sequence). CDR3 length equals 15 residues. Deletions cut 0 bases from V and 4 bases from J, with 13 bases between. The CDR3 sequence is CASSLAGGEAYGYTF. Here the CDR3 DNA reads TGTGCCAGCAGCTTGGCGGGAGGGGAAGCCTATGGCTACACCTTC. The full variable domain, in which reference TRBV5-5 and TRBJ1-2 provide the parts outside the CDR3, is DAGVTQSPTHLIKTRGQQVTLRCSPISGHKSVSWYQQVLGQGPQFIFQYYEKEERGRGNFPDRFSARQFPNYSSELNVNALLLGDSALYLCASSLAGGEAYGYTFGSGTRLTVV.

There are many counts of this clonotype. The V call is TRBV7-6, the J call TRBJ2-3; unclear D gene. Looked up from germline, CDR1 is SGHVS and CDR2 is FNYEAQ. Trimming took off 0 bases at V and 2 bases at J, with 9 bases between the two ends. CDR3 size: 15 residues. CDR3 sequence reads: CASSLAPSPTDTQYF. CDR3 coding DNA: TGTGCCAGCAGCTTAGCGCCCAGCCCCACAGATACGCAGTATTTT.

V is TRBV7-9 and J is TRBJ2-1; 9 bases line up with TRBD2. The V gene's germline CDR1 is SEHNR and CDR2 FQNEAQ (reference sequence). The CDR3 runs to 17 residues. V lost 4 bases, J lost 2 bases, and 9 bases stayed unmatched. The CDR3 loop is CASSSWGREGPYNEQFF. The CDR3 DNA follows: TGTGCCAGCAGCTCCTGGGGGCGGGAGGGCCCCTACAATGAGCAGTTCTTC.

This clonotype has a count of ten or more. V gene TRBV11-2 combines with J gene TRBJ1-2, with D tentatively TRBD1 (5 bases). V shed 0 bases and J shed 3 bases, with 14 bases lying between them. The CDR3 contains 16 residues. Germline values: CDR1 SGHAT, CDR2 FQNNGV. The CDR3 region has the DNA TGTGCCAGCAGCTTAGAACCGACAGCCCCATACTATGGCTACACCTTC. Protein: CASSLEPTAPYYGYTF.

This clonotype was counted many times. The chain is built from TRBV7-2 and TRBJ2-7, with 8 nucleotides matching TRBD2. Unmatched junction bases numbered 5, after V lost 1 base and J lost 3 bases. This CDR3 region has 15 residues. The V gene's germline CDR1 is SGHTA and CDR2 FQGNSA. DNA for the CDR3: TGTGCCAGCAGCTTAGGGGGGACTAGTCGCTACGAGCAGTACTTC. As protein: CASSLGGTSRYEQYF.

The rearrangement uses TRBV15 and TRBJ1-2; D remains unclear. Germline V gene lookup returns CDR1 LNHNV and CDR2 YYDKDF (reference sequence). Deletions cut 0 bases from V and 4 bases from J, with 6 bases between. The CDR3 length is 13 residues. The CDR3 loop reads CATSRDGPYGYTF. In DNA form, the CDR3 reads TGTGCCACCAGCAGAGATGGCCCCTATGGCTACACCTTC.

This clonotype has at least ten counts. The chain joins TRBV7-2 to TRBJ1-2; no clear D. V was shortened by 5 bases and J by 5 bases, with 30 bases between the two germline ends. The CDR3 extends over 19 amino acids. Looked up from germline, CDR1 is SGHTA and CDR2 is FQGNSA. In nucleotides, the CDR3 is TGTGCCAGCAGCGAGCGGGTGGCGGGAGGCCGGACGGGAGAGTATGGCTACACCTTC. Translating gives CASSERVAGGRTGEYGYTF.

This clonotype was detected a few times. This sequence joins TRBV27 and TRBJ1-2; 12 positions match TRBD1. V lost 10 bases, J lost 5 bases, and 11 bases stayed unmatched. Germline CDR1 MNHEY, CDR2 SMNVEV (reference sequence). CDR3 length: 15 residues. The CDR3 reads CAIHHMGQGAYGYTF. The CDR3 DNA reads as TGTGCCATCCACCACATGGGACAGGGGGCATATGGCTACACCTTC.

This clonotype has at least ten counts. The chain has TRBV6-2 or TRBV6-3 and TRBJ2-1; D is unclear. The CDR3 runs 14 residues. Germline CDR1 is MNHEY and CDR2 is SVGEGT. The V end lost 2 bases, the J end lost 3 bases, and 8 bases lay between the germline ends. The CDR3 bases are TGTGCCAGCAGTTACGGCATAGGCTACAATGAGCAGTTCTTC. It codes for CASSYGIGYNEQFF.

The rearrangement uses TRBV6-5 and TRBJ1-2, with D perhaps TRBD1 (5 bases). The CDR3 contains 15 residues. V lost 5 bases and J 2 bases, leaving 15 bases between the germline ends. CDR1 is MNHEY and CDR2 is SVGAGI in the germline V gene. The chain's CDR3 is CASSPGRDSNYGYTF. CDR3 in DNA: TGTGCCAGCAGTCCCGGTCGCGACAGCAACTATGGCTACACCTTC.

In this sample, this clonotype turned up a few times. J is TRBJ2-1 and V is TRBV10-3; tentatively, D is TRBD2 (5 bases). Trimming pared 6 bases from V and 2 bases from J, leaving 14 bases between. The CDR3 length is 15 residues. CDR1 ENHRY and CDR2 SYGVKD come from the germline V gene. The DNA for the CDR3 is TGTGCCATCAGAGATAGCGCGTCCCCCTACAATGAGCAGTTCTTC. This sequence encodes CAIRDSASPYNEQFF.